Presented here are 10 T cell receptor beta chains from one specimen sequenced in a study of blood T cell repertoires in COVID-19. This table comes from immunoSEQ multiplex PCR, and its TCRdb copy is limited to in-frame clones, with some not included. The sample lists roughly 190,000 clones, about 75% occurring once. The material sequenced was peripheral blood. All receptors come from a woman aged 45-59 years with active or convalescent COVID-19.

This clone was counted a few times. This same CDR3 is encoded by further DNA sequences in the sample. The chain links TRBV20-1 to TRBJ2-5, with D unresolved. V was cut by 2 bases and J by 5 bases, with 3 bases left in between. The CDR3 runs 10 residues. Germline CDR1 is DFQATT and CDR2 is SNEGSKA (reference sequence). CDR3 nucleotides: TGCAGTGCTAGAAGCGAGACCCAGTACTTC. As protein: CSARSETQYF.

A few counts support this clone. V usage is TRBV14 and J usage is TRBJ2-5; weak D call: TRBD2 (5 bases). The CDR3 runs to 14 residues. The germline CDR1 and CDR2 sequences are SGHDN and FVKESK. Deletions cut 4 bases from V and 9 bases from J, with 18 bases between. The CDR3 DNA reads TGTGCCAGCAGCCCAGCGGACCCCAACAAAGCCCAGTACTTC. Its protein product is CASSPADPNKAQYF.

The J gene is TRBJ1-2, the V gene TRBV6-5; D call uncertain. The CDR3 sequence is 13 residues long. Germline values: CDR1 MNHEY, CDR2 SVGAGI. Trimming removed 6 bases from V and 6 bases from J, with 14 bases in between. The CDR3: CASRGAGRDGYTF. The DNA for the CDR3 is TGTGCCAGCAGAGGCGCGGGTAGAGATGGCTACACCTTC.

The chain couples TRBV9 to TRBJ2-1, with 12 positions matching TRBD1. The CDR3 is made up of 15 amino acids. Looked up from germline, CDR1 is SGDLS and CDR2 is YYNGEE. Losses at the gene ends were 5 bases for V and 9 bases for J; bases not matched to a gene: 9. CDR3 amino acids: CASRRGQGAGGEQFF. CDR3 sequence (DNA): TGTGCCAGCAGGAGGGGACAGGGGGCAGGCGGTGAGCAGTTCTTC.

In this sample, this clone turned up a few times. This rearrangement joins TRBV30 to TRBJ1-6, with 9 positions matching TRBD1. CDR3 length: 15 amino acids. The J segment lost 7 bases and the V segment lost 4 bases, leaving 8 bases of the junction unmatched. Germline V lookup: CDR1 GTSNPN, CDR2 SVGIG (reference sequence). This chain's CDR3 is CAWTLGGQGNSPLHF. The CDR3 region has the DNA TGTGCCTGGACCTTGGGGGGACAGGGCAATTCACCCCTCCACTTT.

The J gene is TRBJ1-1, the V gene TRBV18, with 8 bases identical to TRBD1. J lost 0 bases, V lost 4 bases, and 10 bases had no gene match. In germline, CDR1 is KGHSH, CDR2 LQKENI. The CDR3 has 17 amino acids. CDR3 loop: CASSLGQANLMNTEAFF. The CDR3 DNA is TGTGCCAGCTCACTGGGACAGGCAAATCTAATGAACACTGAAGCTTTCTTT. Complete variable domain (other parts from reference TRBV18 and TRBJ1-1): NAGVMQNPRHLVRRRGQEARLRCSPMKGHSHVYWYRQLPEEGLKFMVYLQKENIIDESGMPKERFSAEFPKEGPSILRIQQVVRGDSAAYFCASSLGQANLMNTEAFFGQGTRLTVV.

The genes are TRBV28 and TRBJ2-7; 7 bases align to TRBD2. Germline values: CDR1 MDHEN, CDR2 SYDVKM. The V and J ends lost 6 bases and 3 bases, in that order; junction bases with no gene match: 8. The CDR3 consists of 14 residues. DNA of the CDR3: TGTGCCAGCAGGCCCGGGACGGGGGGCTACGAGCAGTACTTC. It translates to CASRPGTGGYEQYF.

The rearrangement links TRBV29-1 to TRBJ2-7; tentatively, D is TRBD2 (5 bases). There are 11 residues in the CDR3. In germline, CDR1 is SQVTM, CDR2 ANQGSEA. The CDR3: CREEEAGEQYF. CDR3 nucleotide sequence: TGCAGAGAGGAAGAGGCGGGCGAGCAGTACTTC.

The V call is TRBV28, the J call TRBJ2-7; 8 bases fit TRBD2. The trim removed 5 bases at V and 0 bases at J, leaving 9 bases unmatched. Looked up from germline, CDR1 is MDHEN and CDR2 is SYDVKM. The CDR3 sequence is 16 residues long. The CDR3 sequence is CASSPPRGGSSYEQYF. CDR3 DNA sequence: TGTGCCAGCAGTCCTCCTCGCGGGGGGAGCTCCTACGAGCAGTACTTC.

The CDR3 DNA reads TGTGCCAGCAGCCGAGCCGGGACAGTTGAAAAACTGTTTTTT. This sequence encodes CASSRAGTVEKLFF. The chain joins TRBV11-2 to TRBJ1-4; 7 bases match TRBD1. CDR1 is SGHAT and CDR2 is FQNNGV in the germline V gene. CDR3 length: 14 amino acids. Trimming removed 5 bases from V and 7 bases from J; junction bases left unmatched: 7.